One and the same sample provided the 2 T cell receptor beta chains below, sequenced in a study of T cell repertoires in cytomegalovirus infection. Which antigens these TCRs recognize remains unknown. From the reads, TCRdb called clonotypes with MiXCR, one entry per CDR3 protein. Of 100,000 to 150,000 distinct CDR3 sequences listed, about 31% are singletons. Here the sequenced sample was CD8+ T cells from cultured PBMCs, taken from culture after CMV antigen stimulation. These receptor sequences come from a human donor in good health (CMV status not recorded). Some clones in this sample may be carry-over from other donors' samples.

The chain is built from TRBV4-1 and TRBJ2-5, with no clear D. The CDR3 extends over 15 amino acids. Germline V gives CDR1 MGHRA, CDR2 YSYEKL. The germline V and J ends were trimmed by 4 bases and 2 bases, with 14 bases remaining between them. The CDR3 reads CASSPVQAIQETQYF. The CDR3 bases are TGCGCCAGCAGCCCTGTCCAGGCGATACAAGAGACCCAGTACTTC.

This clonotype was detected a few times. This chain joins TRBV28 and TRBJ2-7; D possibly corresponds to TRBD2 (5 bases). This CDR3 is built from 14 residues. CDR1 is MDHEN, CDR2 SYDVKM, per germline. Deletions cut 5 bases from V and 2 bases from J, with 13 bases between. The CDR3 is CASSQIGEPYEQYF. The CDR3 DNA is TGTGCCAGCAGTCAGATCGGGGAGCCCTACGAGCAGTACTTC.